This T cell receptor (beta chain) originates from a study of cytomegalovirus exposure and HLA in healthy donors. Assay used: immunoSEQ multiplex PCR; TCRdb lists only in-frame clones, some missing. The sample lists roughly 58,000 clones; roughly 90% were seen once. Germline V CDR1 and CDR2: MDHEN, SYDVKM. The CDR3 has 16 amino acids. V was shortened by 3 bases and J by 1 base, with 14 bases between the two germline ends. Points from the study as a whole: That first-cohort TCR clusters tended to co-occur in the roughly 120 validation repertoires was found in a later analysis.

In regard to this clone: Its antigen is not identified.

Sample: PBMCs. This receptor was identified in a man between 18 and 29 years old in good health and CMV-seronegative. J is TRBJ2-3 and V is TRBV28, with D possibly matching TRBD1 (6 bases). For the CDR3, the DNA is TGTGCCAGCAGTTTTATAATGGGGGCGGGCACAGATACGCAGTATTTT. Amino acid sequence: CASSFIMGAGTDTQYF. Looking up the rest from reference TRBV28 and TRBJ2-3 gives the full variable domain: DVKVTQSSRYLVKRTGEKVFLECVQDMDHENMFWYRQDPGLGLRLIYFSYDVKMKEKGDIPEGYSVSREKKERFSLILESASTNQTSMYLCASSFIMGAGTDTQYFGPGTRLTVL.